This is a list of T cell receptor beta chains from one sample in a study of blood T cell repertoires in COVID-19. Here immunoSEQ multiplex PCR was the method, and the copy in TCRdb shows in-frame clones only, minus some. The data contain 230,000 or so clones, about 86% of them singletons. The specimen was peripheral blood. The receptors here all came from a man aged 50 or older with active or convalescent COVID-19. CDR3s include the opening cysteine and the closing phenylalanine or tryptophan. D genes are given only for firm matches. Size values are once, few and many counts, or a class for expanded clones, and some rows have none.

.,TRBD1,16,TRBJ1-1,TRBV18,TGTGCCAGCTCACCCGAATCGGGACAGGGGAACACTGAAGCTTTCTTT,CASSPESGQGNTEAFF
.,TRBD1,17,TRBJ1-3,TRBV29-1,TGCAGCGTCTCCGGGACAGGGGGCCTCAGCTCTGGAAACACCATATATTTT,CSVSGTGGLSSGNTIYF
few,TRBD1,14,TRBJ1-1,TRBV4-2,TGTGCCAGCAGCTCCGACAGGGTGAACACTGAAGCTTTCTTT,CASSSDRVNTEAFF
once,TRBD1,15,TRBJ1-4,TRBV30,TGTGCCTGGAGTGTAGTGACAGGGTTACCCGAAAAACTGTTTTTT,CAWSVVTGLPEKLFF
.,TRBD1,13,TRBJ2-7,TRBV7-8,TGTGCCAGCAGCCCGCGGACAGGGTGGGAGCAGTACTTC,CASSPRTGWEQYF
once,TRBD1,18,TRBJ1-2,TRBV10-3,TGTGCCATCAGTGAAAAGTTGGGAAGGACAGGGACGAACTATGGCTACACCTTC,CAISEKLGRTGTNYGYTF
.,TRBD2,15,TRBJ2-1,TRBV5-1,TGCGCCAGCAGCCGGGGACTAGCGGGGGTAAATGAGCAGTTCTTC,CASSRGLAGVNEQFF
.,TRBD1,15,TRBJ2-7,TRBV24-1,TGTGCCACCAGTGATTTAGGACAGGGGACCTACGAGCAGTACTTC,CATSDLGQGTYEQYF
.,.,13,TRBJ2-3,TRBV9,TGTGCCAGCAGCCCTCGAGGGGGAGATACGCAGTATTTT,CASSPRGGDTQYF
few,.,15,TRBJ1-1,TRBV7-8,TGTGCCAGCAAACTTACTCAGGGGCTGAACACTGAAGCTTTCTTT,CASKLTQGLNTEAFF
.,.,13,TRBJ1-2,TRBV12-3/TRBV12-4,TGTGCCAGCAGTTCAGGGGTACCCTATGGCTACACCTTC,CASSSGVPYGYTF
few,.,13,TRBJ1-1,TRBV9,TGTGCCGGGGCGGGGGACATGAACACTGAAGCTTTCTTT,CAGAGDMNTEAFF
.,TRBD1,15,TRBJ2-2,TRBV7-3,TGTGCCAGCAGCGCAGACAGGGGGCCGGGCGGGGAGCTGTTTTTT,CASSADRGPGGELFF
.,.,16,TRBJ1-3,TRBV16,TGTGCCAGCAGCCAATCGAGGTATAGCTCTGGAAACACCATATATTTT,CASSQSRYSSGNTIYF
.,.,12,TRBJ1-1,TRBV29-1,TGCAGCGTTGCTGGGGCAGAGACTGAAGCTTTCTTT,CSVAGAETEAFF
once,.,14,TRBJ1-2,TRBV30,TGTGCCTGGAGGGGAACAGGGCCAGCCAGCGGCTACACCTTC,CAWRGTGPASGYTF
.,.,13,TRBJ1-6,TRBV2,TGTGCCAGCAGTGAGGACTTCAATTCACCCCTCCACTTT,CASSEDFNSPLHF
.,.,17,TRBJ1-6,TRBV21-1,TGTGCCAGCAGCAAGGACCTCCGGGACAGGGTCGGTTCACCCCTCCACTTT,CASSKDLRDRVGSPLHF
.,TRBD2,16,TRBJ2-7,TRBV15,TGTGCCACCAGCAGAGAAGTGATAGCGGGGGGCTACGAGCAGTACTTC,CATSREVIAGGYEQYF
.,TRBD2,18,TRBJ2-2,TRBV19,TGTGCCAGTAGTATCGGGCTAGCGGGGGCCGCGGGTCCCGGGGAGCTGTTTTTT,CASSIGLAGAAGPGELFF
.,TRBD2,14,TRBJ2-4,TRBV2,TGTGCCAGCGGTGTTGGACTAGCGCGGGACATTCAGTACTTC,CASGVGLARDIQYF
.,.,15,TRBJ1-1,TRBV9,TGTGCCAGCAGCGTAGGTTACAGACTGAACACTGAAGCTTTCTTT,CASSVGYRLNTEAFF
.,.,15,TRBJ1-1,TRBV14,TGTGCCAGCAGCAAGAGACAGGTTACAAACACTGAAGCTTTCTTT,CASSKRQVTNTEAFF
.,.,15,TRBJ2-2,TRBV9,TGTGCCAGCAGCGTAGGACAGGCGAACACCGGGGAGCTGTTTTTT,CASSVGQANTGELFF
.,.,14,TRBJ2-1,TRBV2,TGTGCCAGCAGTAGGGACGGGAGTTACAATGAGCAGTTCTTC,CASSRDGSYNEQFF
.,.,15,TRBJ1-5,TRBV11-2,TGTGCCAGCAGCTTAGCCGGACAGATGGGTCATTCCCAGCATTTT,CASSLAGQMGHSQHF
.,.,17,TRBJ2-6,TRBV5-4,TGTGCCAGCAGCTTGGAGGGGATGGGGTCTGGGGCCAACGTCCTGACTTTC,CASSLEGMGSGANVLTF
.,.,15,TRBJ1-1,TRBV5-4,TGTGCCAGCAGCTTACCGCCGGGACAGAACACTGAAGCTTTCTTT,CASSLPPGQNTEAFF
.,.,15,TRBJ1-2,TRBV2,TGTGCCAGCAGTGAATCTGTAGGGGGGGAAGGTGGCTACACCTTC,CASSESVGGEGGYTF
.,TRBD1,13,TRBJ2-5,TRBV13,TGTGCCAGCAGCCCCCAGGGGGAAGAGACCCAGTACTTC,CASSPQGEETQYF
.,TRBD1,16,TRBJ1-1,TRBV9,TGTGCCAGCAGCGATCCTCAGGGGGCTCGGAACACTGAAGCTTTCTTT,CASSDPQGARNTEAFF
.,.,16,TRBJ2-1,TRBV4-1,TGCGCCAGCAGCCAAGTGCCGGGGACTTCCTACAATGAGCAGTTCTTC,CASSQVPGTSYNEQFF
.,TRBD2,14,TRBJ2-3,TRBV18,TGTGCCAGCTCACCACCGTCGGGGGGACATACGCAGTATTTT,CASSPPSGGHTQYF
.,.,15,TRBJ1-2,TRBV7-3,TGTGCCAGCAGCTTAAACGGTGGAGGGCTGAATGGCTACACCTTC,CASSLNGGGLNGYTF
.,TRBD2,15,TRBJ2-5,TRBV6-1,TGTGCCAGCAGTGAAGCGGCTAGCGGGGTGGAGACCCAGTACTTC,CASSEAASGVETQYF
.,.,11,TRBJ1-1,TRBV21-1,TGTGCCAGCAGCAAAGAGTGTGAGGCTTTCTTT,CASSKECEAFF
.,.,19,TRBJ1-4,TRBV5-4,TGTGCCAGCCCCAATGGGGACCGGGTTGCGGGGACAACTAATGAAAAACTGTTTTTT,CASPNGDRVAGTTNEKLFF
.,.,15,TRBJ1-2,TRBV4-1,TGCGCCAGCAGCCGTCCCGAGGGGAGGGCTTATGGCTACACCTTC,CASSRPEGRAYGYTF
.,.,13,TRBJ2-1,TRBV28,TGTGCCAGCAGTTTGGGGGGCTACAATGAGCAGTTCTTC,CASSLGGYNEQFF
few,TRBD1,16,TRBJ2-7,TRBV27,TGTGCCAGCAGTTTATCCCCCGACAGGGCCACCTACGAGCAGTACTTC,CASSLSPDRATYEQYF
.,TRBD2,16,TRBJ2-1,TRBV29-1,TGCAGCGTTTTGGGACTAGCGGGGCCGTCCTACAATGAGCAGTTCTTC,CSVLGLAGPSYNEQFF